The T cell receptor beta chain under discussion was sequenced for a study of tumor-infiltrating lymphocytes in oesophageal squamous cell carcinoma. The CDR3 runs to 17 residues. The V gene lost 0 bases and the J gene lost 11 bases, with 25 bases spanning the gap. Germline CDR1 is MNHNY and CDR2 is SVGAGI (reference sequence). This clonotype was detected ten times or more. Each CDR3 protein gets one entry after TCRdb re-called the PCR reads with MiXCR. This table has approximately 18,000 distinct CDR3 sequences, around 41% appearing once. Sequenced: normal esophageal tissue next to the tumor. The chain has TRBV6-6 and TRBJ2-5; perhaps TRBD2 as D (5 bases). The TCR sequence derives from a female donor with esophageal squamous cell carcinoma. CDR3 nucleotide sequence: TGTGCCAGCAGTTACTCGATCCCCGGGAACGAGGGCAATGAGCAGTACTTC. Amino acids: CASSYSIPGNEGNEQYF.